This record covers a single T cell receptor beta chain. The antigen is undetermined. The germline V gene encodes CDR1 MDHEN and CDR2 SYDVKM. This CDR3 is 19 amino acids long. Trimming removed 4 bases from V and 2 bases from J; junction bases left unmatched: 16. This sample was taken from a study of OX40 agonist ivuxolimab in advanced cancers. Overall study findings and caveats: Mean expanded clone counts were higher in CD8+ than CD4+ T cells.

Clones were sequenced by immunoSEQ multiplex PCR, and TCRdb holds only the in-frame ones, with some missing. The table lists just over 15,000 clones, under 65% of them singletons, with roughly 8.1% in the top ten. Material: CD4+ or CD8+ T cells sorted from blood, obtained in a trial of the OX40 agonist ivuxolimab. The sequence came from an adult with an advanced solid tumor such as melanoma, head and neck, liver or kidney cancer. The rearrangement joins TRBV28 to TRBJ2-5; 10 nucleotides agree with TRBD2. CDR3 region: CASSSQLAGLTVLQETQYF. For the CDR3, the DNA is TGTGCCAGCAGTTCACAACTAGCGGGGCTAACAGTATTACAAGAGACCCAGTACTTC.